This T cell receptor beta chain originates from a study of CD8+ T cells in alopecia areata. Peripheral blood and lesional scalp punch biopsies were taken from alopecia areata patients. The CDR3 consists of 17 residues. CDR1 GTSNPN and CDR2 SVGIG come from the germline V gene (reference sequence). The V end lost 0 bases, the J end lost 0 bases, and 15 bases lay between the germline ends. RNA extraction was followed by reverse transcription into cDNA, which acted as the sequencing template. Libraries were prepared by immunoSEQ multiplex PCR; TCRdb keeps only in-frame clonotypes and omits some of them. Of hundreds of thousands of clones listed, under 70% are singletons.

Specimen: CD4+ T cells sorted from blood, collected at week 0. This TCR came from a human donor with alopecia areata. The chain combines TRBV30 with TRBJ2-1, with D possibly matching TRBD2 (6 bases). The DNA for the CDR3 is TGTGCCTGGAGTGTACCGCGGCGGGGAGTCTCCTACAATGAGCAGTTCTTC. It yields the protein CAWSVPRRGVSYNEQFF.